This T cell receptor (beta chain) was captured in a study of blood T cell repertoires in COVID-19. About the study: The cDNA or gDNA used as material had been derived from T cells, B-cell-depleted T cells, or PBMCs.

CDR1 and CDR2 from the germline V gene are LGHNA and YSLEER. The CDR3 totals 15 residues. The V end was cut by 0 bases, the J end by 8 bases, with 16 bases between. Original analysis: Estimated nucleated cell counts came from reference gene primer amplification. Generated by immunoSEQ multiplex PCR, the TCRdb table keeps only in-frame clones and is missing some. The DNA was the basis for D and trimming; V, J and clone size are from that table. This table holds about 59,000 clones, almost 85% found once. The TCR sequence derives from a human donor in a cohort sampled during active COVID-19. The V call is TRBV4-3, the J call TRBJ1-2; D possibly corresponds to TRBD1 (6 bases). Sequencing was performed on peripheral blood. CDR3 residues: CASSQDRGGPQGYTF. In DNA form, the CDR3 reads TGCGCCAGCAGCCAAGATCGGGGGGGCCCGCAGGGCTACACCTTC.